Listed here are 7 T cell receptor beta chains from one sample, sequenced in a study of T cell changes during pregnancy in multiple sclerosis. Libraries were prepared by immunoSEQ multiplex PCR; TCRdb keeps only in-frame clonotypes and omits some of them. This table has some 97,000 clones, 90% to 95% appearing once. The sequencing here drew on peripheral blood, taken before pregnancy. Every receptor here comes from a female donor with multiple sclerosis, enrolled in a pregnancy study.

J is TRBJ1-2 and V is TRBV11-2; 8 bases match TRBD1. V dropped 5 bases and J dropped 1; count of bases not matched to a gene: 9. This CDR3 comprises 16 residues. In germline, CDR1 is SGHAT, CDR2 FQNNGV. The CDR3, as DNA: TGTGCCAGCAGCCTCGGGACAGGAATATTTAACTATGGCTACACCTTC. As protein: CASSLGTGIFNYGYTF.

V is TRBV7-6 and J is TRBJ2-7, with 12 bases fitting TRBD2. The germline V gene has CDR1 SGHVS and CDR2 FNYEAQ. V lost 5 bases, J lost 2 bases, and 16 bases stayed unmatched. The CDR3 runs to 19 residues. The CDR3 loop is CASSLNGLAGTPGPYEQYF. The CDR3, as DNA: TGTGCCAGCAGCCTGAACGGACTAGCGGGAACCCCAGGACCCTACGAGCAGTACTTC.

This chain links TRBV5-6 with TRBJ2-7; D possibly corresponds to TRBD1 (6 bases). Trimming removed 0 bases at V and 4 bases at J, with 17 bases between. Germline V gives CDR1 SGHDT, CDR2 YYEEEE. This CDR3 contains 16 residues. In nucleotides, the CDR3 is TGTGCCAGCAGCTTGGAAGGGACAAGCTCTTTGTACGAGCAGTACTTC. Translated: CASSLEGTSSLYEQYF.

The chain has TRBV5-1 and TRBJ2-3; 8 positions agree with TRBD2. The CDR3 sequence is 14 residues long. The germline V gene encodes CDR1 SGHRS and CDR2 YFSETQ. V lost 2 bases to trimming and J lost 4 bases; unmatched junction nucleotides: 3. As DNA, the CDR3 is TGCGCCAGCAGCTTAGCGGGAGTATCAGATACGCAGTATTTT. Translating gives CASSLAGVSDTQYF.

This rearrangement joins TRBV4-2 to TRBJ1-1; 7 bases line up with TRBD1. Unmatched junction bases numbered 8, after V lost 3 bases and J lost 1 base. The CDR3 contains 16 residues. Per germline, CDR1 LGHNA and CDR2 YNFKEQ. The CDR3 loop reads CASSHHPGQANTEAFF. The DNA of the CDR3 is TGTGCCAGCAGCCATCACCCCGGACAGGCGAACACTGAAGCTTTCTTT.

In its sample, this clone was seen once. The V gene is TRBV19, the J gene TRBJ2-1; 12 positions match TRBD1. CDR3 length equals 16 residues. Germline V gives CDR1 LNHDA, CDR2 SQIVND (reference sequence). Trimming at V came to 6 bases and at J to 8 bases, leaving 11 bases not matched to a gene. The CDR3 region is CASRYAPGQGAYEQFF. DNA of the CDR3: TGTGCCAGTAGATACGCTCCGGGACAGGGGGCCTATGAGCAGTTCTTC.

The CDR3 spells CASSIAGGETQYF. The CDR3 DNA follows: TGTGCCAGCAGTATAGCGGGAGGAGAGACCCAGTACTTC. J is TRBJ2-5 and V is TRBV6-5, with 10 bases lining up with TRBD2. In germline, CDR1 is MNHEY, CDR2 SVGAGI. The CDR3 is 13 amino acids. V lost 5 bases to trimming and J lost 4 bases; unmatched junction nucleotides: 1.